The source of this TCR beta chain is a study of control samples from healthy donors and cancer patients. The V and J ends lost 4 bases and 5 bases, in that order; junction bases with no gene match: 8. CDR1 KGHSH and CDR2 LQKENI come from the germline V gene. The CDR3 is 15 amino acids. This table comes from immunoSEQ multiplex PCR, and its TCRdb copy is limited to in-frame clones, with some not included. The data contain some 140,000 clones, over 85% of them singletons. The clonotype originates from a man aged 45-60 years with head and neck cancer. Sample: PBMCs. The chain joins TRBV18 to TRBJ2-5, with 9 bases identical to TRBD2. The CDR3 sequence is CASSRLSGSSETQYF. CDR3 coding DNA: TGTGCCAGCTCACGACTTAGCGGGAGTTCGGAGACCCAGTACTTC.